Below, 6 T cell receptor beta chains from the same sample are listed, as sequenced in a study of radiotherapy plus CTLA-4 blockade in lung cancer. Assay: immunoSEQ multiplex PCR; the TCRdb copy retains only in-frame clones and omits some. This sample carries roughly 85,000 clones, around nine tenths of them seen once, and the ten largest clones take roughly a sixth. Material: peripheral blood, obtained from a patient treated with radiotherapy plus ipilimumab. These receptors were obtained from a human donor with non-small cell lung cancer that progressed on radiotherapy plus ipilimumab.

The chain carries TRBV20-1 and TRBJ1-2; a possible D gene is TRBD1 (6 bases). The V end lost 7 bases, the J end lost 8 bases, and 11 bases lay between the germline ends. The length of the CDR3 is 10 residues. CDR1 DFQATT and CDR2 SNEGSKA come from the germline V gene (reference sequence). CDR3 residues: CSGYRDGYTF. The CDR3 bases are TGCAGTGGCTACAGGGACGGCTACACCTTC.

The chain carries TRBV2 and TRBJ2-3; D remains ambiguous. CDR1 is SNHLY, CDR2 FYNNEI, per germline. The CDR3 runs 13 residues. V lost 5 bases and J lost 1, with 7 bases in between. CDR3 region: CASSTEGTDTQYF. CDR3 DNA sequence: TGTGCCAGCAGTACAGAAGGCACAGATACGCAGTATTTT.

The gene calls are TRBV30 and TRBJ2-2, with D possibly being TRBD1 (5 bases). Germline-derived CDR1 and CDR2 are GTSNPN and SVGIG (reference sequence). Trimming removed 3 bases from V and 6 bases from J, with 17 bases in between. The CDR3 runs to 15 residues. CDR3 sequence reads: CAWSHQGVSAGELFF. DNA of the CDR3: TGTGCCTGGAGCCACCAAGGGGTTTCGGCCGGGGAGCTGTTTTTT.

J is TRBJ2-7 and V is TRBV6-5, with 10 bases lining up with TRBD2. The CDR3 length is 14 residues. Germline CDR1 reads MNHEY; CDR2 reads SVGAGI. V gave up 5 bases and J gave up 3 bases; unmatched junction bases: 4. The CDR3 region has the DNA TGTGCCAGCAGTAAAACTAGCGGGATCTACGAGCAGTACTTC. Translating gives CASSKTSGIYEQYF.

The chain employs TRBV5-1 and TRBJ2-3; D not resolved. Trimming took 4 bases from V and 2 from J, leaving 8 bases between them. The CDR3 has 13 amino acids. CDR1 and CDR2 (germline): SGHRS, YFSETQ. The CDR3 DNA reads TGCGCCAGCAGCATAGAAAACACAGATACGCAGTATTTT. It codes for CASSIENTDTQYF. The whole variable domain, filled in from reference TRBV5-1 and TRBJ2-3, reads KAGVTQTPRYLIKTRGQQVTLSCSPISGHRSVSWYQQTPGQGLQFLFEYFSETQRNKGNFPGRFSGRQFSNSRSEMNVSTLELGDSALYLCASSIENTDTQYFGPGTRLTVL.

V gene TRBV27 combines with J gene TRBJ2-1; 7 positions agree with TRBD2. V lost 8 bases, J lost 6 bases, and 16 bases stayed unmatched. The CDR3 is 16 amino acids. In germline, CDR1 is MNHEY, CDR2 SMNVEV (reference sequence). This CDR3 is CASYRTSGAAANEQFF. The CDR3 nucleotides are TGTGCCAGCTATAGAACAAGCGGGGCGGCGGCCAATGAGCAGTTCTTC.